Listed here are 18 T cell receptor beta chains from one sample, sequenced in a study of blood T cell repertoires in COVID-19. TCRdb's table, derived via immunoSEQ multiplex PCR, lists solely in-frame clones and lacks some. The sample lists 130,000 or so clones, approximately 80% occurring once. Sequencing used peripheral blood. Receptor source: a human donor in a cohort sampled during active COVID-19.

The chain links TRBV19 to TRBJ2-1; 11 nucleotides match TRBD2. The CDR3 length is 21 residues. J was trimmed by 9 bases and V by 2 bases; bases with no gene match: 24. Germline V gene data show CDR1 as LNHDA and CDR2 as SQIVND (reference sequence). CDR3 DNA: TGTGCCAGTAGTATATCGCTGTCCTTTGTTAGCGGGAGGGCCGGGGATGCTGAGCAGTTCTTC. This sequence encodes CASSISLSFVSGRAGDAEQFF.

The chain employs TRBV2 and TRBJ2-3; 7 bases are a match to TRBD1. Germline loops: CDR1 SNHLY, CDR2 FYNNEI. Trimming at V came to 8 bases and at J to 2 bases, leaving 4 bases not matched to a gene. The CDR3 covers 13 residues. The CDR3 sequence is CASGTAFTDTQYF. In DNA, the CDR3 is TGTGCCAGCGGGACAGCCTTCACAGATACGCAGTATTTT.

V gene TRBV6-5 combines with J gene TRBJ2-3; 7 bases line up with TRBD1. CDR3 length equals 15 residues. CDR1 is MNHEY and CDR2 is SVGAGI in the germline V gene. The junction had 9 bases not matched to a gene; V was cut back by 4 bases and J by 5 bases. The CDR3 nucleotides are TGTGCCAGCAGTTCCCTGACAGGGTTAGGAGATACGCAGTATTTT. This sequence encodes CASSSLTGLGDTQYF.

This clone showed up just a few times. The same CDR3 also results from other DNA sequences found in this sample. The chain couples TRBV5-1 to TRBJ1-6, with TRBD1 identical over 7 bases. With V trimmed by 5 bases and J by 0 bases, 14 bases remained unmatched. Germline V lookup: CDR1 SGHRS, CDR2 YFSETQ. There are 19 residues in the CDR3. As DNA, the CDR3 is TGCGCCAGCAGTTCATTGGGCCAACAGGGGAGCTCCTATAATTCACCCCTCCACTTT. Amino acid sequence: CASSSLGQQGSSYNSPLHF.

This clone was seen only once. J is TRBJ1-5 and V is TRBV23-1; 8 nucleotides line up with TRBD1. TRBV23-1 is annotated as an ORF whose role is uncertain. The CDR3 has 19 residues. J was trimmed by 2 bases and V by 0 bases; bases with no gene match: 12. This chain's CDR3 is CASSQSHRGSPGGNQPQHF. CDR3 coding DNA: TGCGCCAGCAGTCAATCGCACAGGGGGAGTCCGGGGGGCAATCAGCCCCAGCATTTT.

The CDR3 region is CASSGQSNQPQHF. The CDR3 coding sequence is TGTGCCAGCAGCGGACAAAGCAATCAGCCCCAGCATTTT. V and J are TRBV12-3 or TRBV12-4 and TRBJ1-5, with D perhaps matching TRBD1 (5 bases). V lost 6 bases and J 1 base, leaving 7 bases between the germline ends. The CDR3 loop spans 13 amino acids.

The chain recombines TRBV9 with TRBJ1-2, with 8 bases matching TRBD1. Germline CDR1 reads SGDLS; CDR2 reads YYNGEE. The CDR3 consists of 16 residues. The V and J ends lost 1 base and 2 bases, in that order; junction bases with no gene match: 7. CDR3 in DNA: TGTGCCAGCAGCGTATCGACAGGGGCGGGGAACTATGGCTACACCTTC. This encodes CASSVSTGAGNYGYTF.

The chain has TRBV30 and TRBJ1-1; D call uncertain. V was clipped by 2 bases and J by 2 bases, with 9 bases between them. Germline V gene data show CDR1 as GTSNPN and CDR2 as SVGIG (reference sequence). The CDR3 length is 13 residues. This chain's CDR3 is CAWSSRRNTEAFF. The DNA for the CDR3 is TGTGCCTGGAGTTCGAGGAGAAACACTGAAGCTTTCTTT.

This chain uses TRBV13 with TRBJ2-3; 15 bases are shared with TRBD2. Germline-derived CDR1 and CDR2 are PRHDT and FYEKMQ (reference sequence). This CDR3 spans 19 amino acids. The ends lost 5 bases at V and 6 bases at J; junction bases unmatched: 15. CDR3 nucleotides: TGTGCCAGCAGCCAGGAGGGACTAGCGGGAGGTTCTCTGGTTGATACGCAGTATTTT. Protein sequence: CASSQEGLAGGSLVDTQYF.

The chain links TRBV7-2 to TRBJ2-5, with a possible D match to TRBD2 (6 bases). The germline V and J ends were trimmed by 4 bases and 5 bases, with 11 bases remaining between them. Germline loops: CDR1 SGHTA, CDR2 FQGNSA. The CDR3 is made up of 13 amino acids. CDR3 protein: CASSSTSRETQYF. As DNA, the CDR3 is TGTGCCAGCAGCTCGACTAGTCGGGAGACCCAGTACTTC.

The chain has TRBV9 and TRBJ2-1; 11 bases align to TRBD2. The CDR3 extends over 17 amino acids. Germline CDR1 reads SGDLS; CDR2 reads YYNGEE. V trimming: 0 bases; J trimming: 0 bases; junction bases outside the gene matches: 2. The CDR3 is CASSVEGLAVSYNEQFF. CDR3 nucleotides: TGTGCCAGCAGCGTAGAGGGACTAGCGGTCTCCTACAATGAGCAGTTCTTC.

The chain links TRBV19 to TRBJ1-2, with D perhaps matching TRBD1 (5 bases). Germline V lookup: CDR1 LNHDA, CDR2 SQIVND (reference sequence). V shed 7 bases and J shed 5 bases, with 11 bases lying between them. The CDR3 runs to 12 residues. The CDR3 protein is CASMGRVYGYTF. The DNA for the CDR3 is TGTGCCAGTATGGGCAGGGTGTATGGCTACACCTTC.

The rearrangement joins TRBV6-5 to TRBJ1-5; 7 bases map to TRBD1. V lost 4 bases, J lost 6 bases, and 6 bases stayed unmatched. Germline-derived CDR1 and CDR2 are MNHEY and SVGAGI. CDR3 size: 14 residues. CDR3 DNA sequence: TGTGCCAGCAGTTTACAGGGGATCCCTCAGCCCCAGCATTTT. Protein product: CASSLQGIPQPQHF.

This chain links TRBV25-1 with TRBJ2-3; 11 bases fit TRBD2. The junction had 2 bases not matched to a gene; V was cut back by 7 bases and J by 2 bases. Looked up from germline, CDR1 is MGHDK and CDR2 is SYGVNS. The CDR3 is 14 residues long. The CDR3 DNA is TGTGCCAGCACGGGACTAGCGGACACAGATACGCAGTATTTT. This sequence encodes CASTGLADTDTQYF. Based on the CDR3 plus reference TRBV25-1 and TRBJ2-3, the full variable domain is EADIYQTPRYLVIGTGKKITLECSQTMGHDKMYWYQQDPGMELHLIHYSYGVNSTEKGDLSSESTVSRIRTEHFPLTLESARPSHTSQYLCASTGLADTDTQYFGPGTRLTVL.

The chain joins TRBV2 to TRBJ2-7; 10 nucleotides match TRBD2. The CDR3 is made up of 15 amino acids. V was pared by 6 bases and J by 2 bases, with 7 bases of the junction left unmatched. Germline CDR1 reads SNHLY; CDR2 reads FYNNEI. CDR3 sequence reads: CASSYGTSAAYEQYF. As DNA, the CDR3 is TGTGCCAGCAGCTACGGGACTAGCGCCGCCTACGAGCAGTACTTC.

This sequence joins TRBV5-4 and TRBJ2-7; D gene uncertain. CDR1 SGHNT and CDR2 YYREEE come from the germline V gene (reference sequence). The ends were cut back, 1 base at V and 5 bases at J, with 13 bases in the middle. This CDR3 has 14 amino acids. The CDR3 DNA reads as TGTGCCAGCAGCTTGACTATGGTGAATGACGAGCAGTACTTC. Protein sequence: CASSLTMVNDEQYF.

The genes are TRBV7-2 and TRBJ2-5; tentatively, D is TRBD2 (5 bases). V gave up 4 bases and J gave up 0 bases, with 9 bases separating them. Per germline, CDR1 SGHTA and CDR2 FQGNSA. The CDR3 covers 14 residues. The CDR3 reads CASSWGAYQETQYF. The CDR3 bases are TGTGCCAGCAGCTGGGGAGCGTACCAAGAGACCCAGTACTTC.

V and J are TRBV19 and TRBJ1-2; D is undetermined. The length of the CDR3 is 18 residues. V lost 5 bases, J lost 1 base, and 23 bases lay in between. Germline V CDR1 and CDR2: LNHDA, SQIVND (reference sequence). Here the CDR3 reads CASSGNGGAAAGNYGYTF. DNA of the CDR3: TGTGCCAGTAGTGGGAATGGAGGCGCCGCGGCGGGTAACTATGGCTACACCTTC.